This TCR beta chain was retrieved from a study of T cell responses to AZD1222 COVID-19 vaccine. Clones were sequenced by immunoSEQ multiplex PCR, and TCRdb holds only the in-frame ones, with some missing. The profile shows under 150,000 clones, roughly 88% of them singletons. Broader study findings: It should be noted that donors were predominantly white British and more often female, and clonal diversity was possibly underestimated.

On this clone: What it binds is unknown.

Germline CDR1 is LNHDA and CDR2 is SQIVND (reference sequence). The germline V and J ends were trimmed by 3 bases and 0 bases, with 9 bases remaining between them. CDR3 length: 16 residues. The genes are TRBV19 and TRBJ1-6; no firm D call. This sequence originates from an adult who received the AZD1222 COVID-19 vaccine. The specimen was peripheral blood, collected 28 days after the second AZD1222 dose. The DNA of the CDR3 is TGTGCCAGTAGTATCGGGTTTAGCTCCTATAATTCACCCCTCCACTTT. Translated, it gives CASSIGFSSYNSPLHF.